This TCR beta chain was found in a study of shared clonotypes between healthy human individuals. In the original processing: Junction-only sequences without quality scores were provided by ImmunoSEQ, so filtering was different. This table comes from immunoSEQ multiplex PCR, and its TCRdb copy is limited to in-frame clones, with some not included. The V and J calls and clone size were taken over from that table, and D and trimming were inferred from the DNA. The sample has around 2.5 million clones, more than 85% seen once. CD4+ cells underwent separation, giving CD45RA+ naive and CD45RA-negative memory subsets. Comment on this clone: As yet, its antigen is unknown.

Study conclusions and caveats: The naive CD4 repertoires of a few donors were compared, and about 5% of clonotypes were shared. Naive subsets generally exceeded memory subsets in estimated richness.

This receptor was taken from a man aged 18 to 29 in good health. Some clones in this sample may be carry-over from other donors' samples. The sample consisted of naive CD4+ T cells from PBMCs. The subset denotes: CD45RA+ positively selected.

The CDR3 protein is CASKKTRGETQYF. The CDR3 DNA is TGTGCCAGCAAAAAGACTCGGGGGGAGACCCAGTACTTC. This chain connects TRBV7-9 to TRBJ2-5; weak D call: TRBD2 (6 bases). With 7 bases removed from V and 5 bases from J, the gap between germline ends came to 14 bases. Germline CDR1 SEHNR, CDR2 FQNEAQ (reference sequence). This CDR3 has 13 residues.